This is a list of T cell receptor beta chains from one sample in a study of cytomegalovirus exposure and HLA in healthy donors. Sequenced by immunoSEQ multiplex PCR; TCRdb stores in-frame clones only, minus some. This sample's table reports approximately 190,000 clones. The sequenced sample was PBMCs. These receptors all come from a boy between 10 and 17 years old in good health and CMV-seronegative. The CDR3 runs from the conserved cysteine through the conserved F or W. The order of the fields is V gene, D gene, J gene, CDR3 protein. D genes are given only for firm matches.

>TRBV30|.|TRBJ2-3
CAWNRDTTDTQYF
>TRBV6-5|.|TRBJ1-6
CATRRGNGSPLHF
>TRBV30|TRBD1|TRBJ1-4
CAWNTGTGFPKLFF
>TRBV10-3|TRBD1|TRBJ2-1
CAISGTGYNEQFF
>TRBV6-1|.|TRBJ1-3
CASSVRGEPGNTIYF
>TRBV18|.|TRBJ2-1
CASSPPGQHFPNEQFF
>TRBV7-6|TRBD1|TRBJ1-1
CASSPGQMSSPEAFF
>TRBV7-9|.|TRBJ2-4
CASRPTGKNIQYF
>TRBV11-2|TRBD1|TRBJ1-1
CASSSNRGGLNTEAFF
>TRBV6-5|.|TRBJ1-1
CASSYSRSGVNTEAFF
>TRBV5-1|.|TRBJ2-3
CASSFFRGSDTQYF
>TRBV7-2|TRBD1|TRBJ2-5
CASSWVGVRGQYF
>TRBV7-2|.|TRBJ1-6
CASSPQGQPYNSPLHF
>TRBV30|.|TRBJ2-7
CAWSVMTGRIEQYF
>TRBV2|TRBD1|TRBJ2-7
CASSIQQGELF
>TRBV6-6|.|TRBJ2-7
CASSATGGLSYF
>TRBV7-3|TRBD1|TRBJ2-3
CASSLVGQGAQDTQYF
>TRBV6-8|.|TRBJ1-2
CASSYFPGGDYGYTF
>TRBV7-9|.|TRBJ1-1
CASQRGTMNTEAFF
>TRBV7-3|TRBD2|TRBJ2-3
CASSLAGGTDTQYF
>TRBV5-1|.|TRBJ2-1
CASSYDPRGDEQFF
>TRBV7-8|.|TRBJ1-3
CASSLFGTTRSGNTIYF
>TRBV7-6|TRBD2|TRBJ2-3
CASSPRTSGGVDTQYF
>TRBV15|TRBD1|TRBJ2-7
CATSDRDRNEQYF
>TRBV6-5|.|TRBJ2-7
CASSHTPYEQYF
>TRBV18|TRBD1|TRBJ1-2
CASSGLGTGGNGYTF
>TRBV9|TRBD1|TRBJ2-3
CASSGNRGADTQYF
>TRBV4-1|.|TRBJ2-7
CASSQERARSYEQYF
>TRBV4-1|.|TRBJ2-3
CASSRTSTDTQYF
>TRBV7-9|.|TRBJ1-4
CASSLPRGSQGNEKLFF
>TRBV15|TRBD2|TRBJ2-3
CATSGTSGVRRNLGSTDTQYF
>TRBV28|TRBD1|TRBJ2-7
CASAHDRGSYEQYF
>TRBV2|TRBD2|TRBJ2-3
CASRADGGSTDTQYF
>TRBV7-2|TRBD1|TRBJ1-4
CASSLYTGATNEKLFF
>TRBV7-9|.|TRBJ2-6
CASSFQTGRGANVLTF
>TRBV9|.|TRBJ1-4
CASSVDPTPTNEKLFF
>TRBV28|.|TRBJ1-6
CASSFGADSVYNSPLHF
>TRBV6-5|.|TRBJ1-2
CASSYTGQAYGYTF
>TRBV13|TRBD2|TRBJ2-5
CASSQGLAGAQETQYF
>TRBV7-2|.|TRBJ2-3
CASSLVGSAFTDTQYF
>TRBV28|.|TRBJ1-5
CASSSPTGSNQPQHF
>TRBV20-1|.|TRBJ2-7
CSAGADYEQYF
>TRBV14|.|TRBJ2-2
CASSQTTTPTGELFF
>TRBV5-5|.|TRBJ1-4
CASSPRPGRTNEKLFF
>TRBV10-1|TRBD2|TRBJ2-3
CASSEFPGLAGPSAQYF
>TRBV5-1|TRBD1|TRBJ2-7
CASSRAPGTGNHEQYF
>TRBV27|TRBD1|TRBJ2-7
CASGPTGTVSYEQYF
>TRBV7-9|.|TRBJ1-3
CASSWLAISGNTIYF
>TRBV7-3|TRBD2|TRBJ2-5
CASGRLAGGRETQYF